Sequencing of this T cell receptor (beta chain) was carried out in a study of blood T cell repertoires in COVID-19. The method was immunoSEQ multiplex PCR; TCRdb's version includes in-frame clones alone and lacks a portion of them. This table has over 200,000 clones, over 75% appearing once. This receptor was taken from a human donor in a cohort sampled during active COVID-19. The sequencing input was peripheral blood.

In DNA form, the CDR3 reads TGTGCCAGCAGCTTCTTTTGGGGACAGAGCTCTGGAAACACCATATATTTT. This codes for CASSFFWGQSSGNTIYF. This sequence joins TRBV7-9 and TRBJ1-3, with TRBD1 identical over 7 bases. Germline V gives CDR1 SEHNR, CDR2 FQNEAQ (reference sequence). This CDR3 is built from 17 residues. The junction had 8 bases not matched to a gene; V was cut back by 3 bases and J by 0 bases.